These 23 T cell receptor beta chains were sequenced from one sample in a study of PD-1 blockade in classical Hodgkin lymphoma. The time point: newly diagnosed, previously untreated cHL patient sample. Magnetic negative selection, applied to thawed PBMCs, was used to isolate the CD8+ T cells. The table came from immunoSEQ multiplex PCR; TCRdb's copy has only in-frame clones and leaves some out. Of about 21,000 clones in the sample, about 86% were seen once. Sample: CD8+ T cells from blood. The origin of the receptors is a human donor with classical Hodgkin lymphoma.

This chain joins TRBV27 and TRBJ2-7; perhaps TRBD1 as D (6 bases). The CDR3 runs to 14 residues. The germline V gene has CDR1 MNHEY and CDR2 SMNVEV (reference sequence). V was cut by 3 bases and J by 0 bases, with 9 bases left in between. For the CDR3, the DNA is TGTGCCAGCAGTTTCTTAGGGGGCTCCTACGAGCAGTACTTC. It codes for CASSFLGGSYEQYF.

The chain is built from TRBV5-1 and TRBJ1-3; no clear D gene. The length of the CDR3 is 15 residues. Trimming cost V 0 bases and J 0 bases, with 7 bases left between them. Germline V lookup: CDR1 SGHRS, CDR2 YFSETQ. The CDR3 sequence: CASSLAVTSGNTIYF. CDR3 nucleotide sequence: TGCGCCAGCAGCTTGGCGGTCACCTCTGGAAACACCATATATTTT. Full variable domain (rest looked up from reference TRBV5-1 and TRBJ1-3): KAGVTQTPRYLIKTRGQQVTLSCSPISGHRSVSWYQQTPGQGLQFLFEYFSETQRNKGNFPGRFSGRQFSNSRSEMNVSTLELGDSALYLCASSLAVTSGNTIYFGEGSWLTVV.

CDR3 protein: CASSPDKGSPLHF. The CDR3 bases are TGTGCCAGCTCACCGGACAAAGGTTCACCCCTCCACTTT. The J gene is TRBJ1-6, the V gene TRBV18; the D gene is possibly TRBD1 (5 bases). CDR3 length equals 13 residues. Germline V gene lookup returns CDR1 KGHSH and CDR2 LQKENI. The V gene lost 3 bases and the J gene lost 9 bases, with 9 bases spanning the gap.

This chain links TRBV11-2 with TRBJ2-7; TRBD2 is a possible D gene (5 bases). This CDR3 spans 14 amino acids. The V end lost 1 base, the J end lost 4 bases, and 11 bases lay between the germline ends. Germline V lookup: CDR1 SGHAT, CDR2 FQNNGV. Here the CDR3 reads CASSLAGKGYEQYF. The CDR3 DNA reads TGTGCCAGCAGCTTAGCCGGGAAAGGTTACGAGCAGTACTTC.

The chain is built from TRBV29-1 and TRBJ1-2, with D unclear. Germline CDR1 reads SQVTM; CDR2 reads ANQGSEA. This CDR3 has 17 amino acids. V shed 6 bases and J shed 5 bases, with 28 bases lying between them. CDR3 DNA: TGCAGCGTCCTGGCGGGTATCCAGGACGGAACTGGATATGGCTACACCTTC. Translating it yields CSVLAGIQDGTGYGYTF.

The chain is built from TRBV5-8 and TRBJ2-2; D gene uncertain. Germline-derived CDR1 and CDR2 are SGHTS and YDEGEE. CDR3 size: 12 residues. Trimming shortened V by 4 bases and J by 5 bases, and 6 bases separated the two germline ends. The CDR3 bases are TGTGCCAGCAGCCCACTAACCGGGGAGCTGTTTTTT. It yields the protein CASSPLTGELFF.

J is TRBJ2-7 and V is TRBV15; 8 positions agree with TRBD1. Trimming removed 0 bases from V and 2 bases from J; junction bases left unmatched: 3. Germline-derived CDR1 and CDR2 are LNHNV and YYDKDF (reference sequence). The CDR3 totals 15 residues. Here the CDR3 reads CATSRDIQGAYEQYF. The CDR3 nucleotides read TGTGCCACCAGCAGAGATATACAGGGGGCCTACGAGCAGTACTTC.

The V call is TRBV27, the J call TRBJ1-5; D call uncertain. The CDR3 contains 16 residues. Trimming left V 1 base short and J 4 bases short, with 14 bases between. Germline V gene data show CDR1 as MNHEY and CDR2 as SMNVEV (reference sequence). The CDR3 protein is CASSLLSTTVNQPQHF. The CDR3 DNA reads as TGTGCCAGCAGTTTATTGTCGACAACAGTTAATCAGCCCCAGCATTTT.

The rearrangement joins TRBV28 to TRBJ1-2; 7 positions agree with TRBD1. The CDR3 is 12 residues long. Germline V lookup: CDR1 MDHEN, CDR2 SYDVKM. V was clipped by 6 bases and J by 8 bases; unmatched bases: 6. The CDR3, as DNA: TGTGCCAGCAGCTCGGACAGGAGAGGCTACACCTTC. It yields the protein CASSSDRRGYTF.

The rearrangement links TRBV6-5 to TRBJ2-7; D uncertain. This CDR3 has 15 amino acids. Germline V CDR1 and CDR2: MNHEY, SVGAGI. V was shortened by 1 base and J by 0 bases, with 10 bases between the two germline ends. The CDR3 spells CASSYYPPDSYEQYF. In DNA form, the CDR3 reads TGTGCCAGCAGTTACTACCCCCCCGACTCCTACGAGCAGTACTTC.

The chain has TRBV7-7 and TRBJ2-1; D is ambiguous. Trimming pared 4 bases from V and 0 bases from J, leaving 13 bases between. CDR1 and CDR2 (germline): SSHAT, FNYEAQ (reference sequence). The CDR3 is 16 residues long. CDR3 region: CASSYLPHLSYNEQFF. For the CDR3, the DNA is TGTGCCAGCAGCTATTTACCACATCTCTCCTACAATGAGCAGTTCTTC.

The chain couples TRBV10-2 to TRBJ1-1; 7 bases are a match to TRBD1. The V segment lost 2 bases and the J segment 5 bases; nucleotides outside the gene matches: 5. This CDR3 region has 14 residues. CDR1 WSHSY and CDR2 SAAADI come from the germline V gene. Here the CDR3 reads CASSETGVGTEAFF. The CDR3 DNA reads as TGCGCCAGCAGTGAGACAGGGGTGGGAACTGAAGCTTTCTTT.

The chain has TRBV6-5 and TRBJ1-1, with a weak D call TRBD1 (6 bases). This CDR3 has 15 amino acids. Germline loops: CDR1 MNHEY, CDR2 SVGAGI. V lost 2 bases to trimming and J lost 0 bases, with 10 bases between them. CDR3 loop: CASSYGGHMNTEAFF. CDR3 DNA: TGTGCCAGCAGTTACGGGGGGCATATGAACACTGAAGCTTTCTTT.

The gene calls are TRBV12-5 and TRBJ2-7; 10 bases fit TRBD1. In germline, CDR1 is LGHNT, CDR2 FRNRAP. There are 17 residues in the CDR3. Trimming took 3 bases from V and 5 from J; bases not matched to a gene: 13. In DNA, the CDR3 is TGTGCTAGTGGTTTTCACCTCCGGGACAGGGGAGCGGACGAGCAGTACTTC. It specifies CASGFHLRDRGADEQYF.

To note about this clone: The junction departs from germline at one end; a sequencing error may be responsible. V is TRBV10-2 and J is TRBJ2-7, with D unclear. The germline V gene has CDR1 WSHSY and CDR2 SAAADI. The CDR3 is 13 amino acids. CDR3 region: CASSEGWAGRSGF. CDR3 coding DNA: TGCGCCAGCAGTGAGGGCTGGGCCGGTCGTTCTGGTTTC.

The genes are TRBV5-8 and TRBJ2-5, with D perhaps given as TRBD1 or TRBD2 (5 bases each). Per the germline V gene, CDR1 is SGHTS and CDR2 is YDEGEE. Trimming pared 5 bases from V and 0 bases from J, leaving 14 bases between. The length of the CDR3 is 15 residues. CDR3 sequence reads: CASRTWTGHQETQYF. The DNA for the CDR3 is TGTGCCAGCAGGACGTGGACGGGACACCAAGAGACCCAGTACTTC.

V and J are TRBV7-3 and TRBJ2-7, with D perhaps matching TRBD2 (7 bases). Germline assignment: CDR1 SGHTA and CDR2 FQGTGA. The CDR3 spans 14 residues. V lost 5 bases, J lost 0 bases, and 11 bases lay in between. Here the CDR3 DNA reads TGTGCCAGCAGCCCGGGGGGCAGCTCCTACGAGCAGTACTTC. This encodes CASSPGGSSYEQYF.

This clone was recorded only once. This chain connects TRBV5-1 to TRBJ2-1, with TRBD2 matching 10 bases. V trimming: 7 bases; J trimming: 4 bases; junction bases outside the gene matches: 5. Per germline, CDR1 SGHRS and CDR2 YFSETQ. This CDR3 has 14 residues. The CDR3 DNA follows: TGCGCCAGCTCGGGGACTAGCGAGTACAATGAGCAGTTCTTC. It is translated as CASSGTSEYNEQFF.

The chain recombines TRBV29-1 with TRBJ2-2; D perhaps matches TRBD2 (6 bases). From germline, CDR1 is SQVTM and CDR2 ANQGSEA. The CDR3 is 13 residues long. V dropped 5 bases and J dropped 2 bases, with 9 bases sitting between them. Written as DNA, the CDR3 is TGCAGCGTTCGCGGGGCAAACACCGGGGAGCTGTTTTTT. Translation: CSVRGANTGELFF.

The chain couples TRBV21-1 to TRBJ1-1; the table's D call, TRBD1, has no DNA check behind it. TRBV21-1 represents a pseudogene. This CDR3 has 17 amino acids. CDR3 sequence: CASSKAIAGGRGTEAFF. The CDR3 DNA is TGTGCCAGCAGCAAAGCAATCGCAGGGGGCCGGGGCACTGAAGCTTTCTTT.

The V gene is TRBV19, the J gene TRBJ1-5; D remains unclear. The ends were cut back, 5 bases at V and 4 bases at J, with 15 bases in the middle. The CDR3 consists of 15 residues. Germline CDR1 and CDR2: LNHDA and SQIVND (reference sequence). The CDR3 reads CASSPSAAGNQPQHF. The CDR3 DNA reads as TGTGCCAGTAGTCCCTCTGCGGCTGGAAATCAGCCCCAGCATTTT.

J is TRBJ2-5 and V is TRBV7-8, with TRBD1 matching 7 bases. Germline V CDR1 and CDR2: SGHVS, FQNEAQ. The CDR3 has 15 amino acids. With V trimmed by 7 bases and J by 4 bases, 12 bases remained unmatched. As DNA, the CDR3 is TGTGCCAGCATTCCTGAGACAGGGTTCGGAGAGACCCAGTACTTC. Its translation: CASIPETGFGETQYF.

V usage is TRBV5-1 and J usage is TRBJ2-5; D is possibly TRBD1 or TRBD2 (5 bases each). Germline-derived CDR1 and CDR2 are SGHRS and YFSETQ. The CDR3 has 15 residues. Trimming left V 4 bases short and J 7 bases short, with 20 bases between. The CDR3 DNA is TGCGCCAGCAGCCTGGCCGGGACCCACGGTGGGACCCAGTACTTC. Translation: CASSLAGTHGGTQYF.